This T cell receptor beta chain was obtained from a study of T-cell reconstitution after alpha-beta-depleted transplantation in children. Study-level findings and limits: There were reportedly several hundred expanded graft clones from which alpha-beta T cells came about two months after transplant.

This clonotype was seen ten or more times. Its antigen is not known. The CDR3 spans 13 residues. Trimming took 1 base from V and 3 from J, leaving 7 bases between them. CDR1 and CDR2 from the germline V gene are DFQATT and SNEGSKA (reference sequence). Unique molecular identifiers were built into the TCRbeta library. TCRdb re-derived calls from the PCR reads in MiXCR, one entry per CDR3 protein. The sample includes a few hundred thousand distinct CDR3 sequences, 43% of them seen just once. V is TRBV20-1 and J is TRBJ2-1; D ambiguous. The TCR sequence derives from a girl aged 2 to 9 with aplastic anemia, due to receive a stem cell transplant. Specimen: PBMCs, collected before TCRalphabeta/CD19-depleted stem cell transplant. In nucleotides, the CDR3 is TGCAGTGCTAGAGGAACGGACTACAATGAGCAGTTCTTC. It is translated as CSARGTDYNEQFF.